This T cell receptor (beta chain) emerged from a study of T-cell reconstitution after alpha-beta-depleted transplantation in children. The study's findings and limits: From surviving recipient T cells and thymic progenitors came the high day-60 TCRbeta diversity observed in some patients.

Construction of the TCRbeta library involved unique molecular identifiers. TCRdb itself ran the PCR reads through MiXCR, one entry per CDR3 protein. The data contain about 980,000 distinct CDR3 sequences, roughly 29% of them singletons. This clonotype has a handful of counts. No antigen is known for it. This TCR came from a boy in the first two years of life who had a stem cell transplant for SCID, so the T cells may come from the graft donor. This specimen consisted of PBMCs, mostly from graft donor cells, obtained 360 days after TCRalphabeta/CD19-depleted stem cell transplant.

CDR3 protein: CASSLPPNEQYF. In DNA, the CDR3 is TGTGCCAGCAGCTTACCACCCAACGAGCAGTACTTC. The chain uses TRBV7-9 and TRBJ2-7; D not resolved. CDR1 and CDR2 (germline): SEHNR, FQNEAQ (reference sequence). The CDR3 contains 12 residues. Trimming left V 2 bases short and J 5 bases short, with 7 bases between.